One and the same sample provided the 22 T cell receptor beta chains below, sequenced in a study of Graves' ophthalmopathy and Graves' hyperthyroidism. The authors amplified TCR beta CDR3 regions from RNA transcripts. Second-round multiplex PCR came after first-round RT-PCR with HTBI primers. TCRdb recomputed calls from the multiplex PCR reads with MiXCR, one row per CDR3 protein. The sample includes 200,000 to 250,000 distinct CDR3 sequences, about 32% seen only once; the top ten take approximately 9.6%. The sample was peripheral blood. These receptors all stem from a man aged 45-60 years with Graves' ophthalmopathy.

CDR3 DNA sequence: TGTGCCAGCAGGGCTTCGATGAACACCGGGGAGCTGTTTTTT. Translating gives CASRASMNTGELFF. This chain joins TRBV12-3 or TRBV12-4 and TRBJ2-2; D remains unclear. The CDR3 contains 14 residues. The germline V and J ends were trimmed by 6 bases and 1 base, with 9 bases remaining between them.

This clonotype was counted ten times or more. This chain connects TRBV28 to TRBJ1-2; weak D call: TRBD1 (5 bases). The CDR3 is 13 residues long. Germline loops: CDR1 MDHEN, CDR2 SYDVKM. V was pared by 10 bases and J by 2 bases, with 14 bases between. CDR3 amino acids: CANAPDSNYGYTF. The DNA of the CDR3 is TGTGCCAATGCACCAGACAGCAACTATGGCTACACCTTC.

The chain carries TRBV11-2 and TRBJ1-1, with D uncertain. V was clipped by 5 bases and J by 5 bases, with 15 bases between them. The CDR3 length is 14 residues. Germline values: CDR1 SGHAT, CDR2 FQNNGV. CDR3 bases: TGTGCCAGCAGCCCGCTAGAGGAAGAGACTGAAGCTTTCTTT. Its translation is CASSPLEEETEAFF.

This clonotype was detected ten times or more. The chain links TRBV6-5 to TRBJ1-2; D is undetermined. The V gene lost 0 bases and the J gene lost 6 bases, with 8 bases spanning the gap. CDR3 length equals 13 residues. From germline, CDR1 is MNHEY and CDR2 SVGAGI. The DNA of the CDR3 is TGTGCCAGCAGTTACTCCCCGGCGGATGGCTACACCTTC. Residues: CASSYSPADGYTF.

In its sample, this clonotype was seen many times. The chain recombines TRBV6-1 with TRBJ2-5, with D possibly being TRBD2 (6 bases). Trimming removed 3 bases at V and 9 bases at J, with 20 bases between. Germline assignment: CDR1 MNHNS and CDR2 SASEGT. This CDR3 has 15 residues. The CDR3, as DNA: TGTGCCAGCAGTGATCCGGGACTGTTGACCAGAGCCCAGTACTTC. This translates into CASSDPGLLTRAQYF.

The genes are TRBV6-1 and TRBJ2-7, with D hard to call. CDR3 length equals 14 residues. CDR1 and CDR2 from the germline V gene are MNHNS and SASEGT. Trimming removed 3 bases from V and 1 base from J, with 10 bases in between. The CDR3 DNA follows: TGTGCCAGCAGTGAGGAAGCGCAATCCTACGAGCAGTACTTC. Amino acid sequence: CASSEEAQSYEQYF.

This clonotype was seen at least ten times. J is TRBJ2-7 and V is TRBV7-9; D ambiguous. Germline values: CDR1 SEHNR, CDR2 FQNEAQ (reference sequence). The CDR3 is 14 amino acids. The V end lost 0 bases, the J end lost 3 bases, and 9 bases lay between the germline ends. The CDR3 region is CASSLAVKGYEQYF. As DNA, the CDR3 is TGTGCCAGCAGCTTAGCCGTTAAAGGCTACGAGCAGTACTTC.

This clonotype has ten or more counts. A read error may produce the germline difference seen at one junction end. The chain employs TRBV27 and TRBJ2-7, with no clear D. Germline V gene sequence: CDR1 MNHEY, CDR2 SMNVEV (reference sequence). The CDR3 contains 13 residues. CDR3 amino acids: CASRTESKYVQYF. CDR3 sequence (DNA): TGTGCCAGCAGGACGGAATCGAAGTACGTGCAGTACTTC.

The sample holds many counts of this clonotype. The chain joins TRBV11-1 to TRBJ1-2; 12 bases line up with TRBD1. The trim removed 5 bases at V and 3 bases at J, leaving 4 bases unmatched. Per the germline V gene, CDR1 is SGHAT and CDR2 is FQDESV (reference sequence). This CDR3 comprises 15 residues. The CDR3: CASSRGQGADYGYTF. The CDR3 bases are TGTGCCAGCAGCCGGGGACAGGGGGCTGACTATGGCTACACCTTC.

The V gene is TRBV6-2 or TRBV6-3, the J gene TRBJ1-1, with 7 bases matching TRBD1. J lost 8 bases, V lost 6 bases, and 9 bases had no gene match. The V gene's germline CDR1 is MNHEY and CDR2 SVGEGT. The CDR3 extends over 13 amino acids. CDR3 residues: CASSHMMGQEAFF. The CDR3 DNA is TGTGCCAGCAGCCACATGATGGGACAGGAAGCTTTCTTT.

The chain joins TRBV6-1 to TRBJ2-7, with TRBD1 matching 7 bases. The germline V gene has CDR1 MNHNS and CDR2 SASEGT. After removal of 7 bases from V and 3 bases from J, the junction contained 6 bases not matched to a gene. This CDR3 spans 13 amino acids. DNA of the CDR3: TGTGCCAGCAAGGGGGCTGGGGGCTACGAGCAGTACTTC. Translating it yields CASKGAGGYEQYF.

The sample holds many counts of this clonotype. The rearrangement joins TRBV28 to TRBJ2-7; TRBD1 is a possible D gene (6 bases). The CDR3 has 12 residues. Germline-derived CDR1 and CDR2 are MDHEN and SYDVKM. The germline V and J ends were trimmed by 7 bases and 8 bases, with 15 bases remaining between them. The CDR3 spells CASNIFRGQQYF. Written as DNA, the CDR3 is TGTGCCAGCAACATATTCAGGGGACAGCAGTACTTC.

This clonotype was detected ten times or more. The rearrangement links TRBV6-2 or TRBV6-3 to TRBJ2-7; D is ambiguous. The V gene's germline CDR1 is MNHEY and CDR2 SVGEGT. This CDR3 is 13 amino acids long. Between the trimmed V and J ends, which lost 0 bases and 4 bases, there was a span of 7 bases. CDR3 coding DNA: TGTGCCAGCAGTTACTCTGGGCCTTACGAGCAGTACTTC. Translation gives CASSYSGPYEQYF.

The table lists this clonotype with many counts. The chain has TRBV15 and TRBJ1-1; TRBD1 aligns across 7 bases. Germline trimming cut 1 base from V and 2 bases from J; bases unmatched to any gene: 7. Looked up from germline, CDR1 is LNHNV and CDR2 is YYDKDF (reference sequence). The CDR3 totals 16 residues. CDR3: CATSRAGDSSNTEAFF. In DNA, the CDR3 is TGTGCCACCAGCAGAGCGGGGGACAGTAGTAACACTGAAGCTTTCTTT.

The gene calls are TRBV7-8 and TRBJ2-7, with a weak D call TRBD1 (7 bases). Germline loops: CDR1 SGHVS, CDR2 FQNEAQ. There are 15 residues in the CDR3. Trimming removed 5 bases at V and 4 bases at J, with 18 bases between. CDR3 DNA sequence: TGTGCCAGCAGCCCAACGCGGGACAGACCTTACGAGCAGTACTTC. Translation: CASSPTRDRPYEQYF. Full variable domain (missing parts from reference TRBV7-8 and TRBJ2-7): GAGVSQSPRYKVAKRGQDVALRCDPISGHVSLFWYQQALGQGPEFLTYFQNEAQLDKSGLPSDRFFAERPEGSVSTLKIQRTQQEDSAVYLCASSPTRDRPYEQYFGPGTRLTVT.

The chain couples TRBV6-2 or TRBV6-3 to TRBJ1-5, with D perhaps TRBD1 (6 bases). CDR1 is MNHEY, CDR2 SVGEGT, per germline. This CDR3 comprises 14 residues. V lost 5 bases and J 7 bases, leaving 15 bases between the germline ends. The CDR3 DNA reads as TGTGCCAGCAGTGGCGCGGGGGGCAGACAGCCCCAGCATTTT. Its translation: CASSGAGGRQPQHF.

This clonotype was counted at least ten times. V gene TRBV6-2 or TRBV6-3 combines with J gene TRBJ2-4, with 13 bases aligning to TRBD2. V lost 8 bases and J lost 9; bases outside the gene matches: 10. The CDR3 is 15 amino acids. Germline-derived CDR1 and CDR2 are MNHEY and SVGEGT. CDR3 residues: CASSRLAGGGGIQYF. The CDR3 region has the DNA TGTGCCAGCTCTCGACTAGCGGGAGGAGGGGGCATTCAGTACTTC.

This clonotype was counted ten times or more. The chain uses TRBV4-2 and TRBJ2-6; no firm D call. Germline CDR1 LGHNA, CDR2 YNFKEQ. Between the trimmed V and J ends, which lost 3 bases and 4 bases, there was a span of 10 bases. The CDR3 length is 15 residues. The CDR3: CASSHGTEGANVLTF. CDR3 coding DNA: TGTGCCAGCAGCCATGGAACAGAAGGGGCCAACGTCCTGACTTTC.

The V call is TRBV6-1, the J call TRBJ1-1, with a possible D match to TRBD1 (5 bases). The germline V and J ends were trimmed by 6 bases and 2 bases, with 19 bases remaining between them. Germline CDR1 MNHNS, CDR2 SASEGT. The length of the CDR3 is 16 residues. The CDR3 here is CASRHRELDRNTEAFF. The DNA of the CDR3 is TGTGCCAGCAGGCACCGGGAATTAGACAGAAACACTGAAGCTTTCTTT.

This clonotype was seen many times. The chain has TRBV7-8 and TRBJ1-6; D is uncertain. The CDR3 covers 14 residues. Trimming left V 1 base short and J 6 bases short, with 7 bases between. Germline lookup yields CDR1 SGHVS and CDR2 FQNEAQ. CDR3: CASSLVGINSPLHF. CDR3 in DNA: TGTGCCAGCAGCTTAGTTGGGATTAATTCACCCCTCCACTTT. Complete variable domain (other parts from reference TRBV7-8 and TRBJ1-6): GAGVSQSPRYKVAKRGQDVALRCDPISGHVSLFWYQQALGQGPEFLTYFQNEAQLDKSGLPSDRFFAERPEGSVSTLKIQRTQQEDSAVYLCASSLVGINSPLHFGNGTRLTVT.

This clonotype was recorded at least ten times. DNA for the CDR3: TGCAGTGCCAATGGGACTAGAGGTTTATCCGAGCAGTACTTC. Amino acid sequence: CSANGTRGLSEQYF. The V call is TRBV20-1, the J call TRBJ2-7; 8 bases align to TRBD2. The junction had 13 bases not matched to a gene; V was cut back by 6 bases and J by 6 bases. Germline CDR1 reads DFQATT; CDR2 reads SNEGSKA (reference sequence). The CDR3 covers 14 residues.

The chain carries TRBV12-5 and TRBJ1-1; D call uncertain. This CDR3 has 14 amino acids. V was clipped by 3 bases and J by 1 base, with 9 bases between them. CDR1 is LGHNT and CDR2 is FRNRAP in the germline V gene. DNA of the CDR3: TGTGCTAGTGGTTTTGGGCCCTCGAACACTGAAGCTTTCTTT. This gives the protein CASGFGPSNTEAFF. Together with reference TRBV12-5 and TRBJ1-1, the CDR3 gives the full variable domain: DARVTQTPRHKVTEMGQEVTMRCQPILGHNTVFWYRQTMMQGLELLAYFRNRAPLDDSGMPKDRFSAEMPDATLATLKIQPSEPRDSAVYFCASGFGPSNTEAFFGQGTRLTVV.